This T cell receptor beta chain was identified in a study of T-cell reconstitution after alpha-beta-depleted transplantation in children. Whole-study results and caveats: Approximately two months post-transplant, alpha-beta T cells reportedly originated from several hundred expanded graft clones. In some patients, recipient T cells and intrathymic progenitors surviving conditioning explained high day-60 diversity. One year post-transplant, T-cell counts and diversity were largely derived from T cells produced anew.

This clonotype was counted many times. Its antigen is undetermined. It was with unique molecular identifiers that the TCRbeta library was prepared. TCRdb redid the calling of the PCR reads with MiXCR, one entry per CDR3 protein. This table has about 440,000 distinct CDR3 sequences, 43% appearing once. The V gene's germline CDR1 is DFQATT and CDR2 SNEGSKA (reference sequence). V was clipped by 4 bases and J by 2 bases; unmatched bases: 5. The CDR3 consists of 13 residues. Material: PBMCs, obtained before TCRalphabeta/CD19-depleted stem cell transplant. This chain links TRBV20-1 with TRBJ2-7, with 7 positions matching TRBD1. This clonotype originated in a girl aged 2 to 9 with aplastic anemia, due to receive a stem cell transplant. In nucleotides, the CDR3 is TGCAGTGCTACGCGAGGGGGCCCCTACGAGCAGTACTTC. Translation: CSATRGGPYEQYF.